This T cell receptor beta chain was obtained from a study of post-analysis software for immune sequencing data. Study background: The courses of disease that were included comprised relapsing-remitting, secondary progressive and progressive-relapsing multiple sclerosis.

General study points: Samples made in the same batch grouped tightly together by F measure. Normalized Chao1 diversity in multiple sclerosis patients fell significantly below that of controls.

Researchers reported that TCR beta cDNA libraries carried unique molecular identifiers. cDNA molecules numbering roughly 0.5 million came from approximately 0.91 to 9.4 million T cells. Using its own MiXCR run on the PCR reads, TCRdb lists one record per CDR3 protein. The sample consists of hundreds of thousands of distinct CDR3 sequences, 36% of them appearing once. The table lists this clonotype with a few counts. Its antigen remains unknown. An end of the junction does not agree with germline; a read error may underlie this. This TCR derives from a girl between 10 and 17 years old with multiple sclerosis. Sequencing used blood.

CDR3 nucleotides: TGCGGTGCTAGAGACCCAGGGACGAATCAGCCCCAGCATTTT. This translates into CGARDPGTNQPQHF. The gene calls are TRBV20-1 and TRBJ1-5, with D possibly being TRBD1 (5 bases). Germline values: CDR1 DFQATT, CDR2 SNEGSKA (reference sequence). The CDR3 covers 14 residues.